This is a list of T cell receptor beta chains from one sample in a study of blood T cell repertoires in COVID-19. Some clones are missing from TCRdb's copy, which holds only in-frame ones; the method was immunoSEQ multiplex PCR. There are some 320,000 clones in the sample; 90% occur only once, and 2% to 3% lies in the top ten. Material for sequencing was PBMCs or T cells enriched from blood (not recorded which). The source of these receptors is a man aged 55 to 70 who had recovered from COVID-19. The CDR3 runs from the conserved cysteine through the conserved F or W. D genes are given only for firm matches. Rows give clone size only sometimes, using once, few, many, or a class for an expanded clone.

cdr3_aa	cdr3_nt	clone_size	j_call	v_call	d_call
CASSTSGRANEQFF	TGCGCCAGCAGTACTAGCGGGAGGGCCAATGAGCAGTTCTTC	.	TRBJ2-1	TRBV10-2	TRBD2
CASSLGPSKTYEQYF	TGTGCCAGCAGCTTAGGCCCCAGTAAGACCTACGAGCAGTACTTC	.	TRBJ2-7	TRBV13	.
CASSWGLGTYNEQFF	TGTGCCAGCAGCTGGGGACTAGGAACCTACAATGAGCAGTTCTTC	.	TRBJ2-1	TRBV13	TRBD2
CASSSMNTEAFF	TGTGCCAGCTCGTCAATGAACACTGAAGCTTTCTTT	.	TRBJ1-1	TRBV7-9	.
CASGPGEQPQHF	TGTGCCAGCGGTCCAGGGGAGCAGCCCCAGCATTTT	.	TRBJ1-5	TRBV27	.
CASSERTGGNTGELFF	TGTGCCAGCAGTGAACGGACAGGGGGGAACACCGGGGAGCTGTTTTTT	.	TRBJ2-2	TRBV25-1	TRBD1
CASSKGAGGNTGELFF	TGTGCCAGCAGTAAGGGAGCGGGAGGTAACACCGGGGAGCTGTTTTTT	.	TRBJ2-2	TRBV6-7	TRBD2
CASSLGDRFDYEQYF	TGTGCCAGCAGCCTGGGGGACAGGTTTGACTACGAGCAGTACTTC	.	TRBJ2-7	TRBV3-1/TRBV3-2	TRBD1
CASSGGGSIEKLFF	TGTGCCAGCAGCGGAGGAGGATCAATTGAAAAACTGTTTTTT	.	TRBJ1-4	TRBV3-1/TRBV3-2	.
CASSPQGRDGYTF	TGTGCCAGTAGCCCCCAGGGTAGGGATGGCTACACCTTC	.	TRBJ1-2	TRBV19	.
CAWSVGGLLRYEQYF	TGTGCCTGGAGTGTAGGAGGACTGCTGAGGTACGAGCAGTACTTC	.	TRBJ2-7	TRBV30	.
CATSTDRVTEAFF	TGTGCCACCAGCACCGACAGGGTAACTGAAGCTTTCTTT	.	TRBJ1-1	TRBV15	TRBD1
CAWTRDRVEAFF	TGTGCCTGGACCCGAGACAGGGTTGAAGCTTTCTTT	.	TRBJ1-1	TRBV30	TRBD1
CASSETLWRGDYNEQFF	TGTGCCAGCAGTGAAACCCTCTGGCGGGGAGACTACAATGAGCAGTTCTTC	many	TRBJ2-1	TRBV2	.
CASSWGREREQYF	TGTGCCAGCAGTTGGGGACGGGAGCGAGAGCAGTACTTC	.	TRBJ2-7	TRBV6-2/TRBV6-3	.
CASRGTGTGQTQYF	TGTGCCAGCAGGGGGACAGGGACTGGGCAGACCCAGTACTTC	.	TRBJ2-5	TRBV11-3	TRBD1
CASSQGLATGSEQYF	TGCGCCAGCAGCCAAGGCCTCGCTACGGGATCCGAGCAGTACTTC	.	TRBJ2-7	TRBV4-3	.
CASSVGLGPGSGNTIYF	TGTGCCAGCAGCGTAGGGCTGGGGCCGGGCTCTGGAAACACCATATATTTT	.	TRBJ1-3	TRBV9	.
CASSPQGVRNIQYF	TGTGCCAGCAGCCCACAGGGGGTCAGAAACATTCAGTACTTC	.	TRBJ2-4	TRBV7-9	TRBD1
CASSLDQGRYTF	TGCGCCAGCAGCTTGGATCAGGGCCGCTACACCTTC	once	TRBJ1-2	TRBV5-1	.
CASSQGGQGGLYEQYF	TGTGCCAGCAGTCAAGGGGGACAGGGAGGTCTCTACGAGCAGTACTTC	.	TRBJ2-7	TRBV6-1	TRBD1
CASSWGQGWEQYF	TGTGCCAGCAGCTGGGGACAGGGTTGGGAGCAGTACTTC	few	TRBJ2-7	TRBV11-3	TRBD1
CASSERDSSSNQPQHF	TGTGCCAGCAGTGAAAGGGACAGCTCGAGCAATCAGCCCCAGCATTTT	once	TRBJ1-5	TRBV6-1	TRBD1
CASSRTTERKSYEQYF	TGTGCCAGCAGCCGAACTACCGAACGAAAGTCCTACGAGCAGTACTTC	.	TRBJ2-7	TRBV4-2	.
CASSPRGKETQYF	TGTGCCAGCAGTCCCCGAGGGAAAGAGACCCAGTACTTC	once	TRBJ2-5	TRBV12-3/TRBV12-4	.
CASSYSRVRGQFF	TGTGCCAGCAGTTACTCGAGGGTGAGAGGGCAGTTCTTC	.	TRBJ2-1	TRBV6-5	.
CASSPLRRGAGYGYTF	TGTGCCAGCAGCCCCTTGAGGAGGGGCGCCGGTTATGGCTACACCTTC	.	TRBJ1-2	TRBV14	.
CASSFLRTSGRKDTQYF	TGTGCCAGCAGTTTTTTGAGGACTAGCGGGAGAAAAGATACGCAGTATTTT	.	TRBJ2-3	TRBV28	TRBD2
CASSLGEPPMRAFF	TGTGCCAGCAGCTTAGGGGAGCCCCCAATGCGGGCTTTCTTT	few	TRBJ1-1	TRBV7-8	.
CASSISGTGSGELFF	TGCGCCAGCAGCATCTCCGGGACAGGTTCCGGGGAGCTGTTTTTT	many	TRBJ2-2	TRBV5-1	TRBD1
CASGLDGGAHNEQFF	TGTGCTAGTGGTTTGGACGGGGGGGCCCACAATGAGCAGTTCTTC	.	TRBJ2-1	TRBV12-5	TRBD2
CASSFSHRPREVSTGELFF	TGTGCCAGCAGCTTTTCTCATAGACCCAGGGAGGTGAGCACCGGGGAGCTGTTTTTT	.	TRBJ2-2	TRBV7-9	.
CATSRVVLSNQPQHF	TGTGCCACCAGCAGAGTGGTACTAAGCAATCAGCCCCAGCATTTT	.	TRBJ1-5	TRBV15	.
CAWSEGRVGEQYF	TGTGCCTGGAGTGAGGGCAGGGTGGGCGAGCAGTACTTC	.	TRBJ2-7	TRBV30	.
CASKRTSGGDEQFF	TGTGCCAGTAAAAGGACTAGCGGGGGAGATGAGCAGTTCTTC	.	TRBJ2-1	TRBV7-8	TRBD2
CASSMPRDREGGLASQNYNEQFF	TGCGCCAGCAGCATGCCCCGGGACAGGGAGGGGGGACTAGCGTCCCAAAACTACAATGAGCAGTTCTTC	.	TRBJ2-1	TRBV5-1	.
CASSDRPNYGYTF	TGTGCCAGCAGTGACAGGCCTAACTATGGCTACACCTTC	.	TRBJ1-2	TRBV6-1	.
CASTIEGANYGYTF	TGTGCCAGCACCATCGAGGGGGCGAACTATGGCTACACCTTC	.	TRBJ1-2	TRBV13	TRBD1